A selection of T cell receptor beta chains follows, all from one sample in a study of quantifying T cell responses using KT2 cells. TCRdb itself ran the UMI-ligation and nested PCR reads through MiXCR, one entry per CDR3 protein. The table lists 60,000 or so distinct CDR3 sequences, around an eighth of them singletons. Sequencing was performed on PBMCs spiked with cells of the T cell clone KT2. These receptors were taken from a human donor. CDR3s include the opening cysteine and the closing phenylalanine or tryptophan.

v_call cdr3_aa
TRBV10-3 CAISEGLADTDTQYF
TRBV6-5 CASSHDKSGYTF
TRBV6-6 CASIGQNLLAKNIQYF
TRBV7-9 CASSLGVQGTNEKLFF
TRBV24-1 CATSTGQGIVSDTQYF
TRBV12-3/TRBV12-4 CASSFSGPIQPQHF
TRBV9 CASSVGAGINQPQHF
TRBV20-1 CSARGAHRGTGELFF
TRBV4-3 CASSQDVHPRSYEQYF
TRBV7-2 CASSYPNAGVAGNTIYF
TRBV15 CATSSDSDRVYSYNEQFF
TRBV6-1 CASSDGGQPQHF
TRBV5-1 CASSFSSGRAAFEFNEQFF
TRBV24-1 CATSVIRLRRANEKLFF
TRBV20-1 CSALRGNQPQHF
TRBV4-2 CASSQVLAFPYNEQFF
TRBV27 CASSLGRAGYEQYF
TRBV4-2 CASSYGTGSSGYEQYF
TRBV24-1 CATTPTDFKEKLFF
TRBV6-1 CASSETTGGTDTQYF
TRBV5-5 CASSLRHGGFGEQYF
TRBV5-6 CASSLSGVPPNEQFF
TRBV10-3 CAIRTDRENTEAFF
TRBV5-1 CASSSSGTSGNEQFF